This T cell receptor beta chain is drawn from a study of T cell repertoires in cytomegalovirus infection (dated by TCRdb to about 2019). With regard to the full study: Donor HLA type was relevant to the analysis, as public TCR beta signatures indicated carriage of CMV infection together with the matching HLA type. Points the paper makes about the study in general: The ex vivo response was dominated by HLA-C-restricted CMV-specific TCR beta clonotypes, which also provided the single most frequent clonotype in two of eight donors. In both this cohort and an independent roughly 350-donor cohort, the cumulative frequency of public TCR beta family members distinguished carriers of CMV infection plus the relevant HLA type.

A word on this clonotype: Its cognate antigen has yet to be identified. An end of the junction does not agree with germline; a read error may underlie this.

The listed sequencing device is Illumina HiSeq 1500. TCRdb reprocessing: public reads trimmed at Q25 with fastp, clones called with MiXCR, in-frame beta chains kept. Rows are combined by CDR3 protein, so each entry shows the most common genes and DNA. The sample includes nearly 550,000 distinct CDR3 sequences, with approximately 15% observed a single time. The top ten hold approximately 24% of the sample. The CDR3 runs 16 amino acids, cysteine and phenylalanine included. The CDR3 DNA has 48 bases and is translated from base 1. CDR1 DFQATT and CDR2 SNEGSKA are derived from the germline V gene (reference sequence).

Material for sequencing was CD8+ T cells from PBMCs. The receptor was derived from a human donor in good health (CMV status not recorded). Some clones in this sample may be carry-over from other donors' samples. Rearrangement joined TRBV20-1 to TRBJ1-6, with no reliable assignment of the D segment. The CDR3 reads CSARDLRQSGNLPLHF. In nucleotide form, the sequence is TGCAGTGCTAGAGATCTGCGTCAATCGGGGAATTTACCCCTCCACTTT.